The 10 T cell receptor beta chains in this list originate from one sample, sequenced in a study of CD8 T cells in ankylosing spondylitis (dated 2017 in TCRdb). The library came from 5' RACE. The sequencer was an Illumina HiSeq 2500. The public reads were reprocessed in TCRdb via fastp at Q25 and MiXCR, keeping in-frame beta chains. Duplicate CDR3 protein sequences are folded into a single record with the most common DNA and genes. A total of roughly 180,000 distinct CDR3 sequences appear in this sample, 13% of them only once. Clones ranked in the top ten supply approximately 17% of the sample. The sequenced sample was blood, either unsorted or a sorted T cell fraction (not recorded which). These receptor sequences come from a male donor with ankylosing spondylitis or in good health (not recorded which).

There are a few counts of this clonotype. The V call is TRBV4-2, the J call TRBJ1-1; D is uncertain. Germline loops: CDR1 LGHNA, CDR2 YNFKEQ. The V and J ends lost 1 base and 4 bases respectively, with 10 bases between them. The CDR3 is 14 residues long. In DNA, the CDR3 is TGTGCCAGCAGCCAAGGGGAGGGAGGCACTGAAGCTTTCTTT. Translated: CASSQGEGGTEAFF.

Many counts were recorded for this clonotype. The genes are TRBV6-2 or TRBV6-3 and TRBJ2-1; 9 bases line up with TRBD2. There are 15 residues in the CDR3. CDR1 and CDR2 from the germline V gene are MNHEY and SVGEGT. The J segment lost 7 bases and the V segment lost 9 bases, leaving 13 bases of the junction unmatched. The CDR3 loop is CASSGRLAGLNEQFF. Written as DNA, the CDR3 is TGTGCCAGTTCGGGCAGGCTAGCGGGACTTAATGAGCAGTTCTTC.

This clonotype has only a few counts. V gene TRBV12-3 or TRBV12-4 combines with J gene TRBJ2-3; 9 positions agree with TRBD1. Trimming at V came to 7 bases and at J to 5 bases, leaving 7 bases not matched to a gene. The CDR3 has 14 residues. Here the CDR3 reads CASTWDRVRDTQYF. The DNA for the CDR3 is TGTGCCAGCACTTGGGACAGGGTCAGAGATACGCAGTATTTT.

This clonotype was observed a few times. The rearrangement joins TRBV7-9 to TRBJ2-7; D uncertain. The CDR3 length is 14 residues. The V and J ends lost 7 bases and 2 bases respectively, with 15 bases between them. CDR1 and CDR2 from the germline V gene are SEHNR and FQNEAQ (reference sequence). The CDR3 sequence: CASTFTTTTYEQYF. The CDR3 DNA is TGTGCCAGCACCTTTACTACCACGACCTACGAGCAGTACTTC.

This clonotype was recorded many times. The chain recombines TRBV4-1 with TRBJ2-1, with 9 bases matching TRBD2. Germline lookup yields CDR1 MGHRA and CDR2 YSYEKL. The CDR3 has 15 residues. V lost 8 bases and J lost 7; bases outside the gene matches: 12. The CDR3 DNA follows: TGCGCCAGCGAGGCGGGCGGGGGGGACTCAAATGAGCAGTTCTTC. It yields the protein CASEAGGGDSNEQFF.

The chain carries TRBV29-1 and TRBJ1-1; 9 bases are shared with TRBD1. Germline values: CDR1 SQVTM, CDR2 ANQGSEA. There are 18 residues in the CDR3. The V segment lost 1 base and the J segment 0 bases; nucleotides outside the gene matches: 12. This CDR3 is CSVEGRRTGAYMNTEAFF. Here the CDR3 DNA reads TGCAGCGTTGAAGGGCGGAGGACAGGGGCGTACATGAACACTGAAGCTTTCTTT. The full variable domain, rest sourced from reference TRBV29-1 and TRBJ1-1, is SAVISQKPSRDICQRGTSLTIQCQVDSQVTMMFWYRQQPGQSLTLIATANQGSEATYESGFVIDKFPISRPNLTFSTLTVSNMSPEDSSIYLCSVEGRRTGAYMNTEAFFGQGTRLTVV.

This clonotype was counted only a few times. This CDR3 is CASSLLVNSYEQYF. The CDR3 DNA sequence: TGCGCCAGCAGCTTGCTTGTTAACTCCTACGAGCAGTACTTC. This chain uses TRBV5-1 with TRBJ2-7, with unresolved D. The CDR3 consists of 14 residues. CDR1 and CDR2 from the germline V gene are SGHRS and YFSETQ. V lost 1 base and J 0 bases, leaving 8 bases between the germline ends.

V usage is TRBV29-1 and J usage is TRBJ2-7, with TRBD2 identical over 8 bases. The germline V gene has CDR1 SQVTM and CDR2 ANQGSEA. J lost 2 bases, V lost 1 base, and 16 bases had no gene match. This CDR3 is built from 18 residues. The CDR3 DNA sequence: TGCAGCGTTGAAGTCGCCGACGGGACTAGTCAAACCCCCTACGAGCAGTACTTC. Translated, it gives CSVEVADGTSQTPYEQYF.

The chain is built from TRBV27 and TRBJ1-6; D is undetermined. This CDR3 is built from 13 residues. CDR1 MNHEY and CDR2 SMNVEV come from the germline V gene (reference sequence). V was cut by 0 bases and J by 10 bases, with 7 bases left in between. DNA for the CDR3: TGTGCCAGCAGTTTATCGTCGATATCACCCCTCCACTTT. Encoded protein: CASSLSSISPLHF.

The J gene is TRBJ2-4, the V gene TRBV27, with 7 nucleotides matching TRBD2. Germline V lookup: CDR1 MNHEY, CDR2 SMNVEV (reference sequence). V lost 0 bases to trimming and J lost 2 bases; unmatched junction nucleotides: 4. This CDR3 has 16 amino acids. In DNA form, the CDR3 reads TGTGCCAGCAGTTTATCAGTCGGGGGGTCCAAAAACATTCAGTACTTC. It yields the protein CASSLSVGGSKNIQYF.